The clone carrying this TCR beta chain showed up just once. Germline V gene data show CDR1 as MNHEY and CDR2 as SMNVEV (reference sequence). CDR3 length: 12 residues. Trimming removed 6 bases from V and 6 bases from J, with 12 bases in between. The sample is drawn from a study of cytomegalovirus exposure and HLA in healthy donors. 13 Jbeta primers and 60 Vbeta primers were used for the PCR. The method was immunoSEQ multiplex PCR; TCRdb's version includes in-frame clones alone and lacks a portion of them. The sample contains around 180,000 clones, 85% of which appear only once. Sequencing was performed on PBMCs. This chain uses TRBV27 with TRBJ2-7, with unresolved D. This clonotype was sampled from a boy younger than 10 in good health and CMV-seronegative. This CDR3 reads CASRAFATEQYF. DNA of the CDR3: TGTGCCAGCAGAGCCTTTGCTACCGAGCAGTACTTC.